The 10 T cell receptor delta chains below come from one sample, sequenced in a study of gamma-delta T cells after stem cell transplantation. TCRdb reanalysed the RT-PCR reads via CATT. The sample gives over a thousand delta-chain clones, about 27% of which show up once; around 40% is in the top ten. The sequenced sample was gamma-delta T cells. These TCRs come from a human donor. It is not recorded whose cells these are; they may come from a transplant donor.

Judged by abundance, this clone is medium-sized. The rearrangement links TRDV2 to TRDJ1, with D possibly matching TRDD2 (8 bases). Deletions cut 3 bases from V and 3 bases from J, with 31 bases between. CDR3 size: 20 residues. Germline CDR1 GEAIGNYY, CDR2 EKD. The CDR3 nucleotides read TGTGCCTGTGACCGCCTTCCTATGGTTGGGGGAAAAGTAATCGCCGATAAACTCATCTTT. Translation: CACDRLPMVGGKVIADKLIF.

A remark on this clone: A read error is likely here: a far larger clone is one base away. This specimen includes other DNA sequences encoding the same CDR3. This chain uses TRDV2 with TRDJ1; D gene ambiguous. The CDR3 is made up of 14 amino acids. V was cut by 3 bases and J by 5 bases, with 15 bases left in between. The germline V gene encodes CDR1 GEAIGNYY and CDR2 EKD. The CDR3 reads CACDPVEPGDKLIF. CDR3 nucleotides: TGTGCCTGTGACCCCGTGGAACCCGGAGATAAACTCATCTTT.

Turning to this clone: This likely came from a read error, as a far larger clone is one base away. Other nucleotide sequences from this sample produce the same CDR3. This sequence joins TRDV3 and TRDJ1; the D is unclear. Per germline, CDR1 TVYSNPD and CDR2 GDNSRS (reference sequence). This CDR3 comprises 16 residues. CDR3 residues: CALATYGSGFTDKLIF. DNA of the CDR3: TGTGCCCTCGCAACGTATGGATCAGGATTCACCGACAAACTCATCTTT.

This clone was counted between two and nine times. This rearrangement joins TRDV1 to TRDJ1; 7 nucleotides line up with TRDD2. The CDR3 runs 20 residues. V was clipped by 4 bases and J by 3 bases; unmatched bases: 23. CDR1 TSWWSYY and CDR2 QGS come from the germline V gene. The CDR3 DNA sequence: TGTGCTCTTGGGGGAGCCTTCCTGAGGGGACCTACAACCCCCCCCGATAAACTCATCTTT. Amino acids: CALGGAFLRGPTTPPDKLIF.

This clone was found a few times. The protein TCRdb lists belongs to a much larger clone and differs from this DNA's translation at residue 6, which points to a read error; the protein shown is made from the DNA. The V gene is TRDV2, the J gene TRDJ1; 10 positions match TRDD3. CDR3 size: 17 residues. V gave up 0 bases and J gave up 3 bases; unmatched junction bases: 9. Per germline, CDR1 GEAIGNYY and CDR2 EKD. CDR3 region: CACDTMESGGYPDKLIF. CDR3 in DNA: TGTGCCTGTGACACCATGGAAAGTGGGGGATACCCCGATAAACTCATCTTT.

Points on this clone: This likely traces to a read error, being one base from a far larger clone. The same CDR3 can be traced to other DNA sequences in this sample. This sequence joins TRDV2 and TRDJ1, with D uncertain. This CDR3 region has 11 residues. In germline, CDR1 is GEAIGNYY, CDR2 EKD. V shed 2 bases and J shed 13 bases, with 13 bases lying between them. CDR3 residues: CACDINRGSIF. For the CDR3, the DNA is TGTGCCTGTGACATAAACCGAGGATCCATCTTT.

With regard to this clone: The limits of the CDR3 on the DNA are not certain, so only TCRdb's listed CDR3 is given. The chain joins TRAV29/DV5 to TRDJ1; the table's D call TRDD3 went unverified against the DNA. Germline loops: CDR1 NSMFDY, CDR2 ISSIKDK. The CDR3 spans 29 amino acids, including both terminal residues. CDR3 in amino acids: CSVLLCSKEARPSFLPSAYWGLNTDKLIF.

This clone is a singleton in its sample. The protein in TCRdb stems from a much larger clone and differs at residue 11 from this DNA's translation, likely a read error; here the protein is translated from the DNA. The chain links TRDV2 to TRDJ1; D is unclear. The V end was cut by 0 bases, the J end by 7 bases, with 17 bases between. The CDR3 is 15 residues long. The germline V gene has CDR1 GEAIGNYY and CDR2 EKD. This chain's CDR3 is CACDTVGPPAVKLIF. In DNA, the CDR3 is TGTGCCTGTGACACCGTCGGACCCCCTGCCGTTAAACTCATCTTT.

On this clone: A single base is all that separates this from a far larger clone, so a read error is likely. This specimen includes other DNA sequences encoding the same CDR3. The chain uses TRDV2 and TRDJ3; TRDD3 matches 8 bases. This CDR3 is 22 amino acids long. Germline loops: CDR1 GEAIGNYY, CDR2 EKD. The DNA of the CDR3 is TGTGCCTGTGACACCGTTAATGGGGGATCAAGTTTACGCTCCTGGGACACCCGGCAGATGTTTTTC. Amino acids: CACDTVNGGSSLRSWDTRQMFF.

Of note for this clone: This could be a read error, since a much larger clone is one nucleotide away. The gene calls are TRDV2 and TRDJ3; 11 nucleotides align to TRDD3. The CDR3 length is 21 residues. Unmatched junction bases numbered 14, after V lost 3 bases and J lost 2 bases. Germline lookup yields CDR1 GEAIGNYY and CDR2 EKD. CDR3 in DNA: TGTGCCTGTGACGCGCCTGGAAGTGGGGGATACGTCGCCTGGGACACCCGACAGATGTTTTTC. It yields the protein CACDAPGSGGYVAWDTRQMFF.